This T cell receptor (beta chain) appears in the sequencing data of a study of CXCR3-negative and CXCR3-positive naive CD8 T cells. The study, taken as a whole, reports: The study found more hydrophobic TRB CDR3s in CXCR3-positive naive cells than in CXCR3-negative naive cells. Memory CD8+ cells had much lower diversity, and both naive subsets had comparably high diversity.

Libraries were UMI-labeled 5' RACE TRB cDNA. After re-calling the 5' RACE reads, TCRdb lists one entry per CDR3 protein, DNA absent. This table holds about 130,000 distinct CDR3 sequences. The authors gated naive CD8+ T cells as CD45RO-CCR7+CD27+CD95-. About this clonotype itself: Antigen unknown.

There are 15 residues in the CDR3. CDR1 and CDR2 from the germline V gene are MNHEY and SVGAGI. The material sequenced was naive CXCR3+ CD8+ T cells from blood. Subset described: CD45RO-CCR7+CD27+CD95- naive CD8+ T cells expressing CXCR3 (TNR3+). This TCR was sampled from a human donor in good health. Some clones in this sample may be carry-over from other donors' samples. The chain recombines TRBV6-5 with TRBJ2-3; no DNA is available, so the TRBD1 call from TCRdb remains unchecked. The CDR3 is CASSPLPLGGDTQYF.